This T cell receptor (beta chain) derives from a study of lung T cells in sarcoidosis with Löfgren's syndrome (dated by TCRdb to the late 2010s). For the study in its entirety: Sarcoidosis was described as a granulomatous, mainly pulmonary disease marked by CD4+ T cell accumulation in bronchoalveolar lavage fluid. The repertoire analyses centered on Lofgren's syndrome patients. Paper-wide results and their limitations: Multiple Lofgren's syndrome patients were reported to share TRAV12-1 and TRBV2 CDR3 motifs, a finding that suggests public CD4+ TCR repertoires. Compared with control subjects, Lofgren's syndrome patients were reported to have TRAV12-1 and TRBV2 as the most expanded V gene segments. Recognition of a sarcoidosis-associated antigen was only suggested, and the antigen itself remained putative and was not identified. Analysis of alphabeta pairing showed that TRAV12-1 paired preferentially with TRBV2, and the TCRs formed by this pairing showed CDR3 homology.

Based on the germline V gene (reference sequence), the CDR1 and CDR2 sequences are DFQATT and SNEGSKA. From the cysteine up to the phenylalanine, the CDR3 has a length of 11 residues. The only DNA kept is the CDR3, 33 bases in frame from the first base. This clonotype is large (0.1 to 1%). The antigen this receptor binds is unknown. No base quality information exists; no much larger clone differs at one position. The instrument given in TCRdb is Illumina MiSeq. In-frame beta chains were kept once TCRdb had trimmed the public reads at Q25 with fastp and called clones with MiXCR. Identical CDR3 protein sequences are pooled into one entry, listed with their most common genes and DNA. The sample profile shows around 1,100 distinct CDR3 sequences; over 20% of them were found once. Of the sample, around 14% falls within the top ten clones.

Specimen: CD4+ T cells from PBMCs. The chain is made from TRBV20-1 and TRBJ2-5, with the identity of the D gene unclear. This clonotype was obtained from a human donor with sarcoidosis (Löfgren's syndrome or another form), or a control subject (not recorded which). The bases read TGCAGCCCATTTCTCGGAGAGACCCAGTACTTC. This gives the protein CSPFLGETQYF.